The 13 T cell receptor beta chains below all came from one sample that was sequenced in a study of vaccination effects on CD4 cells after COVID-19. Their cognate antigens are unknown. Assay used: immunoSEQ multiplex PCR; TCRdb lists only in-frame clones, some missing. Of 60,000 to 85,000 clones in the sample, roughly 74% were seen once. Viral peptide pool expansion of antigen-specific CD4+ T cells preceded sequencing in the ViraFEST assay. Following an approximately 11-day culture, CD4+ T cells were purified. Everyone in the study got two shots of either the BNT162b2 or mRNA-1273 vaccine. The sequenced sample was CD4+ T cells from PBMCs cultured with HCoV-229E spike peptides, obtained after COVID-19 vaccination. All receptors derive from a human donor who received a COVID-19 vaccine.

V is TRBV7-7 and J is TRBJ2-5; D is possibly TRBD1 (5 bases). Trimming removed 3 bases from V and 4 bases from J, with 15 bases in between. The CDR3 extends over 15 amino acids. From germline, CDR1 is SSHAT and CDR2 FNYEAQ (reference sequence). CDR3 coding DNA: TGTGCCAGCAGCTTGGGCCAGGGTATGAGAGAGACCCAGTACTTC. The encoded protein is CASSLGQGMRETQYF.

This clone showed up just once. The chain joins TRBV11-3 to TRBJ1-6; 8 bases line up with TRBD1. Germline loops: CDR1 SGHNT, CDR2 YENEEA. This CDR3 is 13 amino acids long. V was clipped by 3 bases and J by 10 bases; unmatched bases: 2. The CDR3 reads CASSLTGASPLHF. The CDR3 DNA follows: TGTGCCAGCAGCTTGACAGGGGCCTCACCCCTCCACTTT.

The chain combines TRBV7-2 with TRBJ2-5; 12 nucleotides agree with TRBD2. The V gene's germline CDR1 is SGHTA and CDR2 FQGNSA. This CDR3 is 15 amino acids long. J was trimmed by 3 bases and V by 5 bases; bases with no gene match: 4. CDR3 residues: CASSPGLAGKETQYF. Here the CDR3 DNA reads TGTGCCAGCAGCCCTGGACTAGCGGGGAAAGAGACCCAGTACTTC.

V gene TRBV6-4 combines with J gene TRBJ1-6; D uncertain. The CDR3 is 14 residues long. V was trimmed by 2 bases and J by 9 bases, leaving 11 bases between them. Germline CDR1 reads MRHNA; CDR2 reads SNTAGT. The CDR3 loop reads CASSDRVRGSPLHF. CDR3 bases: TGTGCCAGCAGTGACCGGGTGCGAGGTTCACCCCTCCACTTT.

V gene TRBV5-4 combines with J gene TRBJ1-5; 8 nucleotides match TRBD1. The CDR3 sequence is 20 residues long. The germline gives CDR1 SGHNT, CDR2 YYREEE (reference sequence). The V segment lost 3 bases and the J segment 5 bases; nucleotides outside the gene matches: 22. CDR3 sequence (DNA): TGTGCCAGCAGCTCAGAAGACAGATGGGACAGGTCATGGGAGGATCAGCCCCAGCATTTT. As protein: CASSSEDRWDRSWEDQPQHF. Drawing the rest from reference TRBV5-4 and TRBJ1-5, the complete variable domain is ETGVTQSPTHLIKTRGQQVTLRCSSQSGHNTVSWYQQALGQGPQFIFQYYREEENGRGNFPPRFSGLQFPNYSSELNVNALELDDSALYLCASSSEDRWDRSWEDQPQHFGDGTRLSIL.

J is TRBJ2-5 and V is TRBV3-1 (or the pseudogene TRBV3-2); D is ambiguous. CDR3 length equals 13 residues. The V end was cut by 4 bases, the J end by 3 bases, with 9 bases between. Per the germline V gene, CDR1 is LGHDT and CDR2 is YNNKEL (reference sequence). In DNA form, the CDR3 reads TGTGCCAGCAGCCTTCTGACGGAAGAGACCCAGTACTTC. Residues: CASSLLTEETQYF.

CDR3 in DNA: TGTGCCAGCAGCAGAAGGGACAGGGCGGTACACAATGAGCAGTTCTTC. Its translation: CASSRRDRAVHNEQFF. This chain links TRBV5-8 with TRBJ2-1; 9 positions match TRBD1. Trimming cost V 4 bases and J 5 bases; bases outside gene matches: 10. Per the germline V gene, CDR1 is SGHTS and CDR2 is YDEGEE. This CDR3 contains 16 residues.

J is TRBJ1-4 and V is TRBV7-2, with TRBD1 identical over 8 bases. V lost 6 bases to trimming and J lost 7 bases; unmatched junction nucleotides: 4. The germline V gene encodes CDR1 SGHTA and CDR2 FQGNSA. This CDR3 comprises 13 residues. DNA for the CDR3: TGTGCCAGCAGAGCAGACAGGGGTGAAAAACTGTTTTTT. This sequence encodes CASRADRGEKLFF. Using reference TRBV7-2 and TRBJ1-4 for the parts outside the CDR3, the full variable domain is GAGVSQSPSNKVTEKGKDVELRCDPISGHTALYWYRQSLGQGLEFLIYFQGNSAPDKSGLPSDRFSAERTGGSVSTLTIQRTQQEDSAVYLCASRADRGEKLFFGSGTQLSVL.

This sequence joins TRBV6-4 and TRBJ1-2; a weak D match, TRBD1 (6 bases). In germline, CDR1 is MRHNA, CDR2 SNTAGT. Trimming pared 5 bases from V and 5 bases from J, leaving 12 bases between. This CDR3 is 13 amino acids long. In nucleotides, the CDR3 is TGTGCCAGCAGTCAACAGGGTACATATGGCTACACCTTC. Translating gives CASSQQGTYGYTF.

The chain has TRBV7-2 and TRBJ1-4, with D hard to call. Trimming shortened V by 1 base and J by 8 bases, and 14 bases separated the two germline ends. Germline V gene data show CDR1 as SGHTA and CDR2 as FQGNSA. The CDR3 length is 15 residues. CDR3 region: CASSLEAGRREKLFF. Written as DNA, the CDR3 is TGTGCCAGCAGCTTAGAGGCAGGCAGGAGGGAAAAACTGTTTTTT.

There are a few counts of this clone. The chain has TRBV30 and TRBJ2-1; D remains ambiguous. The V end lost 3 bases, the J end lost 1 base, and 13 bases lay between the germline ends. Germline loops: CDR1 GTSNPN, CDR2 SVGIG (reference sequence). The CDR3 consists of 15 residues. The CDR3 is CAWSETRLSYNEQFF. In nucleotides, the CDR3 is TGTGCCTGGAGCGAAACCCGACTTTCCTACAATGAGCAGTTCTTC.

J is TRBJ2-3 and V is TRBV5-4; D unresolved. Trimming left V 4 bases short and J 2 bases short, with 8 bases between. This CDR3 contains 13 residues. The V gene's germline CDR1 is SGHNT and CDR2 YYREEE (reference sequence). This CDR3 reads CASSKKTTDTQYF. The CDR3 region has the DNA TGTGCCAGCAGCAAGAAAACCACAGATACGCAGTATTTT.

This rearrangement joins TRBV6-1 to TRBJ1-2; maybe TRBD1 (5 bases). V was pared by 3 bases and J by 5 bases, with 25 bases between. The germline gives CDR1 MNHNS, CDR2 SASEGT. The CDR3 has 18 residues. The CDR3 sequence: CASSEADNWVAGIYGYTF. CDR3 bases: TGTGCCAGCAGTGAGGCGGACAACTGGGTCGCGGGGATTTATGGCTACACCTTC.